This T cell receptor (beta chain) was sequenced during a study of cytomegalovirus exposure and HLA in healthy donors. Study-wide findings and caveats: Earlier analysis looked at TCR beta V segments, and most were productive about 87% or about 30% of the time. Accurate predictions that matched the HLA-A and HLA-B alleles of most subjects were reportedly made from TCR beta sequences. The study recorded 160 or so TCR beta chains that were cytomegalovirus-associated. Sequencing likely caused a cluster of highly shared sequence variants.

The CDR3 is made up of 13 amino acids. Germline CDR1 is WSHSY and CDR2 is SAAADI. V shed 8 bases and J 6 bases; nucleotides not matched to a gene: 7. PCR was performed using 60 Vbeta and 13 Jbeta primers. Assay: immunoSEQ multiplex PCR; the TCRdb copy retains only in-frame clones and omits some. Of 85,000 to 120,000 clones detected, roughly 77% appear once; the ten largest clones hold 2.5%. With respect to this clone: The antigen remains unidentified.

The rearrangement uses TRBV10-2 and TRBJ2-7; 10 bases align to TRBD1. Material: PBMCs. The source of this sequence is a man in his forties or fifties in good health and CMV-seronegative. In DNA, the CDR3 is TGCGCCAGCGGGACGACAGGGGGCTTCGAGCAGTACTTC. Its translation: CASGTTGGFEQYF.